This TCR beta chain was recovered during a study of blood T cell repertoires in COVID-19. Study at large: Sites across the United States, Italy and Spain contributed samples from acute and convalescent COVID-19. The analysed material was cDNA or gDNA that came from T cells, B-cell-depleted T cells, or PBMCs.

Germline V CDR1 and CDR2: LNHDA, SQIVND (reference sequence). V lost 4 bases to trimming and J lost 1 base, with 10 bases between them. The CDR3 has 14 residues. This clone was found once. In the authors' workflow: Nucleated cell number was recorded as an estimate derived from reference gene primer amplification. Here immunoSEQ multiplex PCR was the method, and the copy in TCRdb shows in-frame clones only, minus some. That table supplies the V and J calls and clone size; D and trimming were determined from the DNA. Of about 200,000 clones listed, 65% to 90% are singletons. The chain couples TRBV19 to TRBJ1-1; a possible D gene is TRBD1 (5 bases). Sequencing was done on a sample of peripheral blood. This TCR was recovered from a man aged 50-59 years with active or convalescent COVID-19. The CDR3 reads CASSKGRENTEAFF. CDR3 DNA: TGTGCCAGTAGTAAAGGCAGGGAGAACACTGAAGCTTTCTTT.